There are many counts of the clone carrying this T cell receptor (beta chain). Authors of the study amplified TCR beta CDR3 regions from RNA transcripts. The HTBI primer set served for first-round RT-PCR of the TCR CDR3. TCRdb ran MiXCR on the multiplex PCR reads and lists one entry per CDR3 protein. The data show 460,000 or so distinct CDR3 sequences, about an eighth seen once. The record originates from a study of T cells in Graves' hyperthyroidism and ophthalmopathy. The CDR3 is 15 residues long. V was trimmed by 3 bases and J by 6 bases, leaving 15 bases between them. Germline CDR1 reads LGHNT; CDR2 reads FRNRAP. Patients aged 18 to 65 had newly diagnosed hyperthyroidism of under 2 months' duration. Fresh 10 ml peripheral blood yielded PBMCs.

The genes are TRBV12-5 and TRBJ2-1; TRBD1 might be the D (6 bases). The sequenced sample was blood. The source is a woman between 18 and 29 years old with Graves' hyperthyroidism. The CDR3, as DNA: TGTGCTAGTGGTTTCCAGCGACAGGTGGCCAATGAGCAGTTCTTC. Amino acids: CASGFQRQVANEQFF.